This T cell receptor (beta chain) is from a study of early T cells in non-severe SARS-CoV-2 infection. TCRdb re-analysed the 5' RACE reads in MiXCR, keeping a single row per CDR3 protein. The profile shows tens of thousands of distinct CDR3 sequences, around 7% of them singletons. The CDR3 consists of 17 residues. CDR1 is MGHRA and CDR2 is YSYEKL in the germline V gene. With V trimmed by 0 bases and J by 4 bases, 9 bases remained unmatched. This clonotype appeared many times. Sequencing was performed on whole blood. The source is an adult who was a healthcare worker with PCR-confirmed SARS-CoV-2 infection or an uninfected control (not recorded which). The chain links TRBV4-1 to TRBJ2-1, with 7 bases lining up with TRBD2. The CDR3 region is CASSQDLRLAEYNEQFF. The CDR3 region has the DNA TGCGCCAGCAGCCAAGATCTTAGGCTAGCGGAATACAATGAGCAGTTCTTC.